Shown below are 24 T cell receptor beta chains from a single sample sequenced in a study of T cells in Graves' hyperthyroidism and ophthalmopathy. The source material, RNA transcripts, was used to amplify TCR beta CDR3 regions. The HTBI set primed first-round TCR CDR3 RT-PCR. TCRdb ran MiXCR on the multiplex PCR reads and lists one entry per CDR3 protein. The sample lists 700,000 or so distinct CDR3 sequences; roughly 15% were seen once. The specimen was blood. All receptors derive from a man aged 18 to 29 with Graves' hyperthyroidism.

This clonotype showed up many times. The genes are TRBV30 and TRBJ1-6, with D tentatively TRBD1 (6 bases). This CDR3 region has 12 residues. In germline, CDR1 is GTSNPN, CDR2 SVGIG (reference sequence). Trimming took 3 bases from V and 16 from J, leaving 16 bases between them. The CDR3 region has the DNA TGTGCCTGGAGCGCACAGGGTCCCTCTCTCCACTTT. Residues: CAWSAQGPSLHF.

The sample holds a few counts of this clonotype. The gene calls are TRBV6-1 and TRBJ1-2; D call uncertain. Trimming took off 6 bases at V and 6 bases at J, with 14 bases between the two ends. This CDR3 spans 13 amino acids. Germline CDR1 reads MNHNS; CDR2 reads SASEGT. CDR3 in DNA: TGTGCCAGCAGAACTGGACGGAAGGATGGCTACACCTTC. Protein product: CASRTGRKDGYTF.

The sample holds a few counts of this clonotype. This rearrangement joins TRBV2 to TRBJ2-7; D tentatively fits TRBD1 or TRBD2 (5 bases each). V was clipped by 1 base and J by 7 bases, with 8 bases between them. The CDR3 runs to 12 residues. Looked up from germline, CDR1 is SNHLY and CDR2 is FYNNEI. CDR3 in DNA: TGTGCCAGCAGTGAAGGGGGGTCAGAGCAGTACTTC. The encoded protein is CASSEGGSEQYF. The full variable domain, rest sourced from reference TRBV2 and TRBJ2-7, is EPEVTQTPSHQVTQMGQEVILRCVPISNHLYFYWYRQILGQKVEFLVSFYNNEISEKSEIFDDQFSVERPDGSNFTLKIRSTKLEDSAMYFCASSEGGSEQYFGPGTRLTVT.

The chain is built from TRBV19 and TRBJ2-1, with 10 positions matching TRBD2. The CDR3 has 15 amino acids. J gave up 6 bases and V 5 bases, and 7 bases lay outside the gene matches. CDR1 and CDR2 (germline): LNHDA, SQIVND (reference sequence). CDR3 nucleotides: TGTGCCAGTAGTTCTAGCGGGAGATACGGCAATGAGCAGTTCTTC. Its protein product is CASSSSGRYGNEQFF.

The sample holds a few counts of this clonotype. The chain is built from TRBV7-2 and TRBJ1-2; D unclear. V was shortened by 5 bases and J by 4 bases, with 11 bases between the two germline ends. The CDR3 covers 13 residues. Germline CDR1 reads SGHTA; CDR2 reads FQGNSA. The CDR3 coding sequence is TGTGCCAGCAGCCCTCGGGATTTCTATGGCTACACCTTC. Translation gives CASSPRDFYGYTF.

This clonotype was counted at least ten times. This CDR3 is CASSPGTGDTEAFF. The CDR3 DNA follows: TGTGCCAGCAGCCCAGGGACAGGGGACACTGAAGCTTTCTTT. The rearrangement uses TRBV18 and TRBJ1-1, with TRBD1 matching 10 bases. Germline V gene sequence: CDR1 KGHSH, CDR2 LQKENI. V lost 8 bases to trimming and J lost 3 bases; unmatched junction nucleotides: 6. The CDR3 is 14 residues long.

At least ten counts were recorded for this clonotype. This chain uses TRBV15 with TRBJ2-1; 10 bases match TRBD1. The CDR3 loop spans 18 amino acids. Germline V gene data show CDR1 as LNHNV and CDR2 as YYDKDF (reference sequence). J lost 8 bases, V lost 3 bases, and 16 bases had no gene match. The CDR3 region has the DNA TGTGCCACCAGCAGGGGGGACAGGGGTGCGGGAGAATCCCATGAGCAGTTCTTC. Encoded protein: CATSRGDRGAGESHEQFF. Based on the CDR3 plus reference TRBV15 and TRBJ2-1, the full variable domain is DAMVIQNPRYQVTQFGKPVTLSCSQTLNHNVMYWYQQKSSQAPKLLFHYYDKDFNNEADTPDNFQSRRPNTSFCFLDIRSPGLGDTAMYLCATSRGDRGAGESHEQFFGPGTRLTVL.

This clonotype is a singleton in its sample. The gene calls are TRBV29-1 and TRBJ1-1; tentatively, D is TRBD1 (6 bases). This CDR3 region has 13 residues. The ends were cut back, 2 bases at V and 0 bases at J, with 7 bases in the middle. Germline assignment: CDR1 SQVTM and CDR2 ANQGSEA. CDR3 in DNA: TGCAGCGTTGAACAGGGGATGAACACTGAAGCTTTCTTT. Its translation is CSVEQGMNTEAFF.

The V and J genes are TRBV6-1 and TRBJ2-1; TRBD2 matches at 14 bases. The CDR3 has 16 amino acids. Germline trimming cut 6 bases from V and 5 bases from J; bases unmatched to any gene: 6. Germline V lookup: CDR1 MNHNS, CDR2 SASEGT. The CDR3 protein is CASRGLAGVNNNEQFF. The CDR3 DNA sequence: TGTGCCAGCAGGGGACTAGCGGGAGTAAACAACAATGAGCAGTTCTTC.

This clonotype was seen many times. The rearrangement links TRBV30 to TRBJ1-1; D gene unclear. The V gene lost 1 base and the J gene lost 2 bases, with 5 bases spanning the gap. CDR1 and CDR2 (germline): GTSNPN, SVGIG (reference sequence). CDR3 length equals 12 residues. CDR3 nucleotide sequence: TGTGCCTGGAGTGACACTAACACTGAAGCTTTCTTT. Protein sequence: CAWSDTNTEAFF.

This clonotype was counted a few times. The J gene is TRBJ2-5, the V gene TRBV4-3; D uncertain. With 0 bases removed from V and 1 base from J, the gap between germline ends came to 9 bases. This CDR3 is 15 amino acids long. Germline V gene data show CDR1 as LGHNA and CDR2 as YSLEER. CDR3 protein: CASSQDPWAQETQYF. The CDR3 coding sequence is TGCGCCAGCAGCCAAGATCCTTGGGCCCAAGAGACCCAGTACTTC.

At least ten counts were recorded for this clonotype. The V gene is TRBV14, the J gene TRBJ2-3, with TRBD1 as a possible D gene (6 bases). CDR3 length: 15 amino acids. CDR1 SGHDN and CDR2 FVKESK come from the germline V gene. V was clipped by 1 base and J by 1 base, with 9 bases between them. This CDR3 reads CASSQGGQRTDTQYF. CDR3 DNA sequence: TGTGCCAGCAGCCAAGGCGGACAGCGCACAGATACGCAGTATTTT.

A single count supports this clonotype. CDR3 protein: CASSPRDRELAGETVPTGELFF. The CDR3, as DNA: TGTGCCAGTAGTCCCCGGGACAGGGAACTAGCGGGAGAGACTGTGCCAACCGGGGAGCTGTTTTTT. This rearrangement joins TRBV19 to TRBJ2-2; TRBD2 aligns across 11 bases. Trimming cost V 5 bases and J 5 bases; bases outside gene matches: 25. The length of the CDR3 is 22 residues. Germline V gene sequence: CDR1 LNHDA, CDR2 SQIVND (reference sequence). Full variable domain (rest looked up from reference TRBV19 and TRBJ2-2): DGGITQSPKYLFRKEGQNVTLSCEQNLNHDAMYWYRQDPGQGLRLIYYSQIVNDFQKGDIAEGYSVSREKKESFPLTVTSAQKNPTAFYLCASSPRDRELAGETVPTGELFFGEGSRLTVL.

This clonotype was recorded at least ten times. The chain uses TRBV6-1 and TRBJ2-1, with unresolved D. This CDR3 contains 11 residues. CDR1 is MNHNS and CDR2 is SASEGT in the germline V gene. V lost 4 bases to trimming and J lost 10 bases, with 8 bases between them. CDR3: CASSVEEEQFF. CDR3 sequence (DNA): TGTGCCAGCAGTGTTGAAGAGGAGCAGTTCTTC.

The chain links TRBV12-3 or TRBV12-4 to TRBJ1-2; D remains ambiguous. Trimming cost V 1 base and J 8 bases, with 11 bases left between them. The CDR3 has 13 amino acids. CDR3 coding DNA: TGTGCCAGCAGTTTAGAAGTGTCGACGGGCTACACCTTC. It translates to CASSLEVSTGYTF.

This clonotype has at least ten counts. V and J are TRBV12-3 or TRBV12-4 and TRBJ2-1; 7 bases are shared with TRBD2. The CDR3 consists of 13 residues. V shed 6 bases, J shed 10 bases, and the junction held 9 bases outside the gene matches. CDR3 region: CASSRTREGEQFF. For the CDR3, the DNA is TGTGCCAGCAGCAGGACTAGAGAGGGGGAGCAGTTCTTC.

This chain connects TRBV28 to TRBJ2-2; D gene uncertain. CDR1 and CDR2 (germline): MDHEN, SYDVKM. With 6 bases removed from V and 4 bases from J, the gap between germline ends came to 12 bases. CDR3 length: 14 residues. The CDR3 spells CASRIYPGTGELFF. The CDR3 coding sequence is TGTGCCAGCAGAATATACCCGGGCACCGGGGAGCTGTTTTTT.

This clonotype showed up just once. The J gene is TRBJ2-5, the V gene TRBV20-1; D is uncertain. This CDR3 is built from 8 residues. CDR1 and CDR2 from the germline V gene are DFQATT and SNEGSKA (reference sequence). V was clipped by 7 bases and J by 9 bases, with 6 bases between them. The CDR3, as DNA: TGCAGTGGTGGGGCCCAGTACTTC. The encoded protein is CSGGAQYF.

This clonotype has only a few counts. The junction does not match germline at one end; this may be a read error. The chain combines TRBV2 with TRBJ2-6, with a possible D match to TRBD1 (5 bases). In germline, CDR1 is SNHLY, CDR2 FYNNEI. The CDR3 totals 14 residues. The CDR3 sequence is CASSEEAGANILTF. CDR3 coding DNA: TGTGCCAGCAGTGAAGAGGCTGGGGCCAACATCCTGACTTTC.

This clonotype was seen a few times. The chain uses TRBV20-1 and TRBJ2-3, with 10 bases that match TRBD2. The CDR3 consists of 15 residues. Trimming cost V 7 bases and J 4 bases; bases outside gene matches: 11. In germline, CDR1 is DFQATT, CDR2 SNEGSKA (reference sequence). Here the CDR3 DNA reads TGCAGTGGCTGGGTACCAGCGGGAGGGCCAGATACGCAGTATTTT. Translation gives CSGWVPAGGPDTQYF.

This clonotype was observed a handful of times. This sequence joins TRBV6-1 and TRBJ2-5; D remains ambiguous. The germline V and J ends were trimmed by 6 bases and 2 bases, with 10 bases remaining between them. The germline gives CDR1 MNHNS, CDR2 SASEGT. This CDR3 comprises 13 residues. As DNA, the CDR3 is TGTGCCAGCAGGACCGGGTTTCAAGAGACCCAGTACTTC. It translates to CASRTGFQETQYF.

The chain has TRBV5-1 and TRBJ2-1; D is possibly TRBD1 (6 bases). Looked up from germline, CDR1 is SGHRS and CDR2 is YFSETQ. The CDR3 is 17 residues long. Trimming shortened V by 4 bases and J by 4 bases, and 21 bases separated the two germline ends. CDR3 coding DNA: TGCGCCAGCAGCCCCCAAAGCAGGGGTCCCATTTACAATGAGCAGTTCTTC. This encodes CASSPQSRGPIYNEQFF.

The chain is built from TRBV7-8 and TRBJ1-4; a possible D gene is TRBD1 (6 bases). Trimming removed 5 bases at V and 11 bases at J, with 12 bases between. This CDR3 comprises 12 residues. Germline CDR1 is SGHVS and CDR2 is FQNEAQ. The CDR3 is CASSENRVKLFF. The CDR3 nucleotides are TGTGCCAGCAGCGAGAACAGGGTCAAACTGTTTTTT.

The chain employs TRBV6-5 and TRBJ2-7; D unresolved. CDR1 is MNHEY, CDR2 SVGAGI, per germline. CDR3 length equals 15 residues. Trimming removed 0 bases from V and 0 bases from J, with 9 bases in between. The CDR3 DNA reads TGTGCCAGCAGTTACTCGCCCCCCAGCTCCTACGAGCAGTACTTC. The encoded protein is CASSYSPPSSYEQYF.